The 10 T cell receptor beta chains listed next were all sequenced from one sample in a study of T cell repertoires in cytomegalovirus infection. Antigens of these TCRs are unknown. TCRdb analysed the reads with MiXCR anew, one entry per CDR3 protein. This table has 900,000 to 950,000 distinct CDR3 sequences, 31% appearing once. The specimen comprised cultured CD8+ T cells from PBMCs, sampled from culture after CMV antigen stimulation. Receptor source: a human donor in good health (CMV status not recorded). Some clones in this sample may be carry-over from other donors' samples.

This clonotype appeared a few times. The chain uses TRBV28 and TRBJ2-7, with 9 bases matching TRBD2. Germline-derived CDR1 and CDR2 are MDHEN and SYDVKM. The CDR3 covers 14 residues. V was pared by 6 bases and J by 2 bases, with 5 bases of the junction left unmatched. For the CDR3, the DNA is TGTGCCAGCAGCCCTAGCGGGGCCGCCTACGAGCAGTACTTC. Translation: CASSPSGAAYEQYF.

As concerns this clonotype: A read error may be the cause here, since a much bigger clone is one base away. V and J are TRBV7-6 and TRBJ2-1, with a tentative D call TRBD1 (6 bases). With 5 bases removed from V and 5 bases from J, the gap between germline ends came to 22 bases. The length of the CDR3 is 17 residues. The germline V gene has CDR1 SGHVS and CDR2 FNYEAQ. The CDR3 sequence is CASSPSRDTQINNEQFF. DNA for the CDR3: TGTGCCAGCAGCCCGTCCCGGGACACGCAGATCAACAATGAGCAGTTCTTC.

V usage is TRBV28 and J usage is TRBJ2-6, with 9 bases fitting TRBD1. The CDR3 consists of 21 residues. With V trimmed by 5 bases and J by 1 base, 18 bases remained unmatched. The V gene's germline CDR1 is MDHEN and CDR2 SYDVKM. Here the CDR3 DNA reads TGTGCCAGCAGTACCACCCAACCCGACAGGGGGTTGTTTTCTGGGGCCAACGTCCTGACTTTC. Translated, it gives CASSTTQPDRGLFSGANVLTF.

The V gene is TRBV3-1, the J gene TRBJ2-5, with D perhaps TRBD1 (5 bases). Germline CDR1 is LGHDT and CDR2 is YNNKEL (reference sequence). The germline V and J ends were trimmed by 0 bases and 2 bases, with 13 bases remaining between them. CDR3 length: 16 residues. Here the CDR3 reads CASSQDAGLGQETQYF. CDR3 DNA: TGTGCCAGCAGCCAAGATGCAGGGTTGGGGCAAGAGACCCAGTACTTC.

The chain uses TRBV7-6 and TRBJ2-1, with D possibly being TRBD1 or TRBD2 (6 bases each). CDR1 is SGHVS, CDR2 FNYEAQ, per germline. Trimming took 8 bases from V and 7 from J, leaving 12 bases between them. The CDR3 covers 12 residues. CDR3 coding DNA: TGTGCCAGCGCGTCGGGGGCGAATGAGCAGTTCTTC. This encodes CASASGANEQFF.

This clonotype was seen a few times. The chain joins TRBV4-1 to TRBJ1-2; D not resolved. In germline, CDR1 is MGHRA, CDR2 YSYEKL. The CDR3 loop spans 15 amino acids. V was cut by 1 base and J by 8 bases, with 17 bases left in between. The chain's CDR3 is CASSQAPDYLGGYTF. DNA for the CDR3: TGCGCCAGCAGCCAAGCCCCGGACTATTTGGGAGGCTACACCTTC.

The chain recombines TRBV7-9 with TRBJ2-1, with D unclear. This CDR3 is built from 14 residues. Trimming removed 7 bases from V and 3 bases from J, with 13 bases in between. Germline lookup yields CDR1 SEHNR and CDR2 FQNEAQ (reference sequence). The CDR3 region has the DNA TGTGCCAGCACCCTGGCAGAAGGCTACAATGAGCAGTTCTTC. It codes for CASTLAEGYNEQFF.

The chain couples TRBV4-1 to TRBJ2-3, with 7 bases aligning to TRBD2. The CDR3 length is 15 residues. The V segment lost 4 bases and the J segment 6 bases; nucleotides outside the gene matches: 10. The germline V gene has CDR1 MGHRA and CDR2 YSYEKL. The CDR3 region is CASSPELVGGDTQYF. The CDR3 region has the DNA TGCGCCAGCAGCCCGGAACTAGTGGGGGGGGATACGCAGTATTTT.

This sequence joins TRBV7-8 and TRBJ2-7, with a weak D call TRBD2 (6 bases). This CDR3 has 13 residues. Trimming shortened V by 7 bases and J by 4 bases, and 14 bases separated the two germline ends. Looked up from germline, CDR1 is SGHVS and CDR2 is FQNEAQ. The DNA of the CDR3 is TGTGCCAGCAAAGCGGGTCCGGAGTACGAGCAGTACGTC. Translated, it gives CASKAGPEYEQYV.

This clonotype was counted only a few times. V gene TRBV27 combines with J gene TRBJ1-6; no clear D gene. Germline V gene data show CDR1 as MNHEY and CDR2 as SMNVEV (reference sequence). The CDR3 length is 16 residues. V was trimmed by 1 base and J by 1 base, leaving 8 bases between them. CDR3 bases: TGTGCCAGCAGTTTATTTCCACTATCCTATAATTCACCCCTCCACTTT. The encoded protein is CASSLFPLSYNSPLHF.